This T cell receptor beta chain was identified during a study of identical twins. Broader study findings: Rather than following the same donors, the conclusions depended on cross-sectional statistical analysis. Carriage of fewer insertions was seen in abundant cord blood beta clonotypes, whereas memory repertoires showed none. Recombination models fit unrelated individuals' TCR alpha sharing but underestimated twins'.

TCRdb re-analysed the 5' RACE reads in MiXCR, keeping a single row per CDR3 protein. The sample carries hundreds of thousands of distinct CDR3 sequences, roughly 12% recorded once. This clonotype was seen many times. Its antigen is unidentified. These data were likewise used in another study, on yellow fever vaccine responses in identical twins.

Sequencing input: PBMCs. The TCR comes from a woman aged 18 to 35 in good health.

The CDR3 bases are TGTGCCAGCAGTTCCTCGGGGAGCTCCTATAATTCACCCCTCCACTTT. It encodes CASSSSGSSYNSPLHF. The V and J genes are TRBV27 and TRBJ1-6; D not resolved. The CDR3 totals 16 residues. V lost 4 bases, J lost 0 bases, and 10 bases lay in between. The germline V gene encodes CDR1 MNHEY and CDR2 SMNVEV (reference sequence).